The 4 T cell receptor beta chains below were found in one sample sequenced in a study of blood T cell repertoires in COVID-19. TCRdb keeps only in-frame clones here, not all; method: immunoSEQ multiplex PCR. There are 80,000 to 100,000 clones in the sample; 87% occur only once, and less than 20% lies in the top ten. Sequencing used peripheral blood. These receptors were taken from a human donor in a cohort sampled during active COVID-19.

The DNA for the CDR3 is TGTGCCAGCAGCCGAACGGTGGGACAGATCAACACCGGGGAGCTGTTTTTT. This translates into CASSRTVGQINTGELFF. The chain uses TRBV13 and TRBJ2-2; 7 positions match TRBD1. Unmatched junction bases numbered 11, after V lost 5 bases and J lost 2 bases. This CDR3 is built from 17 residues. The germline V gene has CDR1 PRHDT and CDR2 FYEKMQ (reference sequence).

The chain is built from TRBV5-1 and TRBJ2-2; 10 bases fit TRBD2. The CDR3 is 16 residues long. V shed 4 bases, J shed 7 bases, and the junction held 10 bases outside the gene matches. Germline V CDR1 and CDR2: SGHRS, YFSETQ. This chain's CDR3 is CASSASGTSVLGELFF. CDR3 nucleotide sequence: TGCGCCAGCAGCGCCTCCGGGACTAGCGTTCTCGGGGAGCTGTTTTTT.

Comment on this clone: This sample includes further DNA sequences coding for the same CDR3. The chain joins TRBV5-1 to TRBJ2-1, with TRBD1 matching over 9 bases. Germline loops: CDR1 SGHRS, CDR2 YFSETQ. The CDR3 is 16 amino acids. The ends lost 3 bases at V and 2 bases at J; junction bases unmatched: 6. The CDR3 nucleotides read TGCGCCAGCAGCTGGGACAGGGTTGGAACCTACAATGAGCAGTTCTTC. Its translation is CASSWDRVGTYNEQFF.

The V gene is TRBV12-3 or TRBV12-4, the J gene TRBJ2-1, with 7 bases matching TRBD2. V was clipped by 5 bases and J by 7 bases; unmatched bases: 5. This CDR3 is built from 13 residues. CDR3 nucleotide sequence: TGTGCCAGCAGTCGTGATAGCGGGAATGAGCAGTTCTTC. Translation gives CASSRDSGNEQFF.